A selection of T cell receptor beta chains follows, all from one sample in a study of blood T cells in healthy people across ages. Via MiXCR, TCRdb re-called the 5' RACE reads, giving one row per CDR3 protein. The sample holds 1.5 million to 2 million distinct CDR3 sequences; 25% to 30% are singletons and the top ten take roughly 8.2%. The sample consisted of blood. Receptor source: a woman in her thirties in good health. Both conserved end residues are part of each CDR3. The D gene is left open where the match is weak. The size of a clone is reported for some rows only, either as once, few or many, or as a class for expanded clones.

D,size,V,J,DNA,CDR3
.,many,TRBV7-2,TRBJ1-2,TGTGCCAGCAGCTTAGTCACCACTAACTATGGCTACACCTTC,CASSLVTTNYGYTF
.,many,TRBV7-9,TRBJ2-7,TGTGCCAGCAGCACCCCAGGGACAACCTACGAGCAGTACTTC,CASSTPGTTYEQYF
TRBD2,.,TRBV19,TRBJ2-5,TGTGCCAGTAGTAGAATCGCCGGGACTAGCGGGAGAGAGACCCAGTACTTC,CASSRIAGTSGRETQYF
.,few,TRBV4-1,TRBJ1-1,TGCGCCAGCAGACCCCTTGGACGGGAGGGTCGGTGGGCTTTCTTT,CASRPLGREGRWAFF
.,.,TRBV20-1,TRBJ2-4,TGCAGTGCTAGACAGGCTGAGGGAAACATTCAGTACTTC,CSARQAEGNIQYF
.,many,TRBV5-1,TRBJ1-2,TGCGCCAGCAGCTTGGACGCCTTTCCTAACTATGGCTACACCTTC,CASSLDAFPNYGYTF
.,.,TRBV7-2,TRBJ2-5,TGTGCCAGCAGTTTCAAGCGGGCCCAAGAGACCCAGTACTTC,CASSFKRAQETQYF
TRBD1,.,TRBV6-5,TRBJ2-4,TGTGCCAGCAGTTACTCCCAGGGACAGGGCGGCATTCAGTACTTC,CASSYSQGQGGIQYF
TRBD2,once,TRBV14,TRBJ2-1,TGTGCCAGCAGCCAAGCGCGGGGGCGGGGGGCTCCTCAGTTCTTC,CASSQARGRGAPQFF
.,many,TRBV29-1,TRBJ2-5,TGCAGCGTTGCTCGGACGGGTCAAGAGACCCAGTACTTC,CSVARTGQETQYF
.,once,TRBV28,TRBJ2-4,TGTGCCAGCAGTCCCTCCGGACTCGTATGGGGGAAAAACATTCAGTACTTC,CASSPSGLVWGKNIQYF
.,.,TRBV27,TRBJ2-1,TGTGCCAGCAGTCTTAAGAGGGGTAGAGGTGACAATGAGCAGTTCTTC,CASSLKRGRGDNEQFF
TRBD2,.,TRBV5-1,TRBJ2-4,TGCGCCAGCAGCCACCGACTAGGCGGGGGCATTCAGTACTTC,CASSHRLGGGIQYF
.,many,TRBV7-9,TRBJ2-7,TGTGCCAGCAGCTCACAGGGAGCCGAGCAGTACTTC,CASSSQGAEQYF
.,few,TRBV5-5,TRBJ2-5,TGTGCCAGCTGCACAGGACGGGCCCGCCAAGAGACCCAGTACTTC,CASCTGRARQETQYF